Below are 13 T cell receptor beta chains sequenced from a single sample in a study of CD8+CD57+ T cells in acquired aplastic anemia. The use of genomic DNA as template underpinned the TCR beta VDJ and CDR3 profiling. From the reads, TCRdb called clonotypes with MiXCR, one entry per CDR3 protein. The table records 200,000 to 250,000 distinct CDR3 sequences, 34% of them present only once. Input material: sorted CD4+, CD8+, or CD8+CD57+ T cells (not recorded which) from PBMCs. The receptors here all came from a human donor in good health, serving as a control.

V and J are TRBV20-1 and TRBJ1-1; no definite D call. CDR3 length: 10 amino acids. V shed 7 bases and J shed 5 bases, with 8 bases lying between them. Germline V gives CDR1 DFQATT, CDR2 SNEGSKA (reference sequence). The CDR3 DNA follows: TGCAGTGGGGTGGGGACTGAAGCTTTCTTT. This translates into CSGVGTEAFF.

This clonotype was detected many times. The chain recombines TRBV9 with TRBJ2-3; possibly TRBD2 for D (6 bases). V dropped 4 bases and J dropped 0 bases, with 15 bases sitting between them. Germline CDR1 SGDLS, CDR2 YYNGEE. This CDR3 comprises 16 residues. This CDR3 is CASSSRGRDSTDTQYF. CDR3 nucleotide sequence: TGTGCCAGCAGCAGCCGAGGGCGGGATAGCACAGATACGCAGTATTTT.

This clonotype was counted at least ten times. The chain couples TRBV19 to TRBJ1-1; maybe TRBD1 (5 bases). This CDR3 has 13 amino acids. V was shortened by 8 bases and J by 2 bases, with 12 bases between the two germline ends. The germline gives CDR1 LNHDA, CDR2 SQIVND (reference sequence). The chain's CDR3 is CASDSIPNTEAFF. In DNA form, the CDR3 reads TGTGCCAGTGACAGCATACCAAACACTGAAGCTTTCTTT.

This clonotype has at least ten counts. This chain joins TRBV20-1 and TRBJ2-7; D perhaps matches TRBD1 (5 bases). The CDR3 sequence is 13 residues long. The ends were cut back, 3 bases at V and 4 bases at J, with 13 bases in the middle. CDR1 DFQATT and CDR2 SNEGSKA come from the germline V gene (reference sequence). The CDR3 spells CSASFLDRYEQYF. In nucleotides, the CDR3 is TGCAGTGCTAGCTTCCTTGACAGATACGAGCAGTACTTC.

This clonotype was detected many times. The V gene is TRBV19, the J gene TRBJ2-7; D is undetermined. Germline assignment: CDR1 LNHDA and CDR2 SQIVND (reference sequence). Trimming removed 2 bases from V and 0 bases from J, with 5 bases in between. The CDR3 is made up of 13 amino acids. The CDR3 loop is CASSISPSYEQYF. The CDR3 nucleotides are TGTGCCAGTAGTATATCTCCCTCCTACGAGCAGTACTTC.

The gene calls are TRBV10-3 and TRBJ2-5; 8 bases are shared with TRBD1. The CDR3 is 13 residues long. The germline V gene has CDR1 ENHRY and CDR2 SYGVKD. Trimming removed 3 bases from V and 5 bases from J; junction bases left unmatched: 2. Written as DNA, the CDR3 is TGTGCCATCAGTGACAGGGGGCCGGAGACCCAGTACTTC. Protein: CAISDRGPETQYF.

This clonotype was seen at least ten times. CDR3 in amino acids: CASSARQGGNGYTF. DNA of the CDR3: TGTGCCAGCAGCGCTAGACAAGGCGGGAATGGCTACACCTTC. The gene calls are TRBV9 and TRBJ1-2; D gene unclear. The CDR3 runs 14 residues. Trimming removed 3 bases at V and 6 bases at J, with 15 bases between. Germline CDR1 is SGDLS and CDR2 is YYNGEE.

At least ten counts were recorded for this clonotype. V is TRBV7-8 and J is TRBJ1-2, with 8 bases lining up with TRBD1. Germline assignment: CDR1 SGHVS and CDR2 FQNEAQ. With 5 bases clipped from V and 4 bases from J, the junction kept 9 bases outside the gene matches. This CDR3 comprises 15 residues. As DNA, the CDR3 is TGTGCCAGCAGCCTTAATGGACAGGGAGGCTATGGCTACACCTTC. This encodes CASSLNGQGGYGYTF.

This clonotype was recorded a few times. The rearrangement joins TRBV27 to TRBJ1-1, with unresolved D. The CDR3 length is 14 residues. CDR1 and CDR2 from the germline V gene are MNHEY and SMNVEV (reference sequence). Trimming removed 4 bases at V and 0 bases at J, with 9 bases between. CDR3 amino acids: CASSSAQMNTEAFF. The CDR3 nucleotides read TGTGCCAGCAGTTCTGCACAGATGAACACTGAAGCTTTCTTT.

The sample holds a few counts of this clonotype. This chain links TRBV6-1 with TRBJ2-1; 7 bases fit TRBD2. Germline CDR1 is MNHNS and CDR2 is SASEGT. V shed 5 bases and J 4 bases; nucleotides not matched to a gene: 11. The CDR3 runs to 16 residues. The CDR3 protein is CASSTPRAGVYNEQFF. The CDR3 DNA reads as TGTGCCAGCAGTACACCGCGGGCGGGAGTTTACAATGAGCAGTTCTTC.

The CDR3 is CASSLRRVTQEKLFF. The DNA for the CDR3 is TGTGCCAGCAGCTTAAGGAGGGTGACGCAGGAAAAACTGTTTTTT. The rearrangement links TRBV2 to TRBJ1-4; D not certain. Looked up from germline, CDR1 is SNHLY and CDR2 is FYNNEI. Between the trimmed V and J ends, which lost 6 bases and 8 bases, there was a span of 19 bases. The CDR3 sequence is 15 residues long.

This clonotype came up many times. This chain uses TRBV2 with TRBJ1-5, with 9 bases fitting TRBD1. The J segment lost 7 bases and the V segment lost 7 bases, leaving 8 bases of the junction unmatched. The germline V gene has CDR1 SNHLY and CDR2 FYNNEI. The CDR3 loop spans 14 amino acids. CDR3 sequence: CASTLQGAQQPQHF. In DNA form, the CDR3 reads TGTGCCAGCACCTTACAGGGGGCGCAACAGCCCCAGCATTTT.

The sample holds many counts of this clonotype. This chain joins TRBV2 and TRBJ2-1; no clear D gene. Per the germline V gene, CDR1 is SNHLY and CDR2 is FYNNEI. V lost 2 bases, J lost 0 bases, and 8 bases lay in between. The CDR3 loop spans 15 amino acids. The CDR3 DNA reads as TGTGCCAGCAGTGAACTGAAGAGCTCCTACAATGAGCAGTTCTTC. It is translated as CASSELKSSYNEQFF.